Given below is one T cell receptor (beta chain) in context. The data derive from a study of blood T cell repertoires in COVID-19. Libraries were prepared by immunoSEQ multiplex PCR; TCRdb keeps only in-frame clonotypes and omits some of them. The repertoire holds 230,000 or so clones, around 90% seen once, with 14% to 15% in the top ten. V shed 4 bases and J shed 5 bases, with 9 bases lying between them. The CDR3 loop spans 13 amino acids. Germline loops: CDR1 KGHDR, CDR2 SFDVKD. The chain uses TRBV24-1 and TRBJ2-3; D not resolved. The TCR comes from a woman aged 50 to 65 with acute COVID-19. Sequencing used PBMCs or T cells enriched from blood (not recorded which). Written as DNA, the CDR3 is TGTGCCACCAGTGACCCCCCCGGAGATACGCAGTATTTT. This translates into CATSDPPGDTQYF.